One sample yielded the 15 T cell receptor beta chains listed below, sequenced in a study of shared clonotypes between healthy human individuals. Here immunoSEQ multiplex PCR was the method, and the copy in TCRdb shows in-frame clones only, minus some. The sample holds some 2,000,000 clones, approximately 94% seen once. Input material: naive CD4+ T cells sorted from blood. Described subset: CD45RA+ positively selected. All receptors come from a man aged 18 to 35 in good health.

This clone came up once. The V gene is TRBV4-3, the J gene TRBJ1-1; D remains unclear. The V end lost 0 bases, the J end lost 4 bases, and 9 bases lay between the germline ends. Germline assignment: CDR1 LGHNA and CDR2 YSLEER. This CDR3 contains 14 residues. The CDR3 DNA is TGCGCCAGCAGCCAAGAGATGGGTCGCACTGAAGCTTTCTTT. Amino acids: CASSQEMGRTEAFF.

The rearrangement uses TRBV7-6 and TRBJ2-7; 10 bases match TRBD1. Germline trimming cut 5 bases from V and 3 bases from J; bases unmatched to any gene: 4. CDR1 is SGHVS, CDR2 FNYEAQ, per germline. This CDR3 comprises 14 residues. In DNA, the CDR3 is TGTGCCAGCAGCAGACGGGACAGGGGCTACGAGCAGTACTTC. Translated: CASSRRDRGYEQYF.

The V and J genes are TRBV11-2 and TRBJ2-1; D tentatively reads TRBD1 or TRBD2 (5 bases each). Germline-derived CDR1 and CDR2 are SGHAT and FQNNGV. This CDR3 is built from 13 residues. Trimming cost V 1 base and J 13 bases, with 14 bases left between them. As DNA, the CDR3 is TGTGCCAGCAGCTTAGCCGGGACCCCAAAACAGTTCTTC. Translating it yields CASSLAGTPKQFF.

V gene TRBV28 combines with J gene TRBJ2-1; D uncertain. Germline loops: CDR1 MDHEN, CDR2 SYDVKM. The V gene lost 4 bases and the J gene lost 4 bases, with 8 bases spanning the gap. The CDR3 consists of 13 residues. CDR3: CASSSPEYNEQFF. In nucleotides, the CDR3 is TGTGCCAGCAGTTCCCCTGAGTACAATGAGCAGTTCTTC.

The rearrangement joins TRBV14 to TRBJ2-2, with D unresolved. The CDR3 runs to 12 residues. Trimming took 4 bases from V and 7 from J, leaving 7 bases between them. CDR1 is SGHDN and CDR2 is FVKESK in the germline V gene. CDR3 region: CASSPGFGELFF. The DNA of the CDR3 is TGTGCCAGCAGCCCCGGGTTCGGGGAGCTGTTTTTT.

The rearrangement joins TRBV7-8 to TRBJ1-1; D gene uncertain. The V gene's germline CDR1 is SGHVS and CDR2 FQNEAQ. Trimming removed 1 base at V and 7 bases at J, with 10 bases between. The CDR3 spans 13 residues. DNA of the CDR3: TGTGCCAGCAGCTTAGAGAGGCGAGGTGAAGCTTTCTTT. This gives the protein CASSLERRGEAFF.

This chain joins TRBV5-1 and TRBJ2-7, with D maybe TRBD2 (5 bases). CDR3 size: 11 residues. CDR1 is SGHRS, CDR2 YFSETQ, per germline. The V end was cut by 5 bases, the J end by 6 bases, with 9 bases between. CDR3 in amino acids: CASRREGEQYF. In DNA form, the CDR3 reads TGCGCCAGCAGACGAGAGGGCGAGCAGTACTTC.

A word on this clone: Other nucleotide sequences in the sample specify the same CDR3. The V gene is TRBV7-2, the J gene TRBJ2-3; 8 positions match TRBD2. There are 16 residues in the CDR3. The trim removed 0 bases at V and 1 base at J, leaving 3 bases unmatched. Germline loops: CDR1 SGHTA, CDR2 FQGNSA. The CDR3 DNA is TGTGCCAGCAGCTTAGCTAGCGGGGTGGGCACAGATACGCAGTATTTT. The encoded protein is CASSLASGVGTDTQYF.

The rearrangement links TRBV18 to TRBJ1-2, with D hard to call. The CDR3 runs 12 residues. CDR1 is KGHSH and CDR2 is LQKENI in the germline V gene. With 7 bases removed from V and 8 bases from J, the gap between germline ends came to 14 bases. DNA for the CDR3: TGTGCCAGCTACGGGCCGTATCCGGGCTACACCTTC. Amino acids: CASYGPYPGYTF.

V is TRBV29-1 and J is TRBJ2-1, with 9 bases identical to TRBD2. V was clipped by 4 bases and J by 7 bases; unmatched bases: 8. The CDR3 covers 14 residues. Germline V gene lookup returns CDR1 SQVTM and CDR2 ANQGSEA. CDR3: CSVGAGGPPNEQFF. The DNA of the CDR3 is TGCAGCGTTGGTGCGGGGGGGCCCCCTAATGAGCAGTTCTTC.

Points on this clone: Other DNA sequences of this sample code for an identical CDR3. V and J are TRBV5-1 and TRBJ2-5; weak D call: TRBD2 (5 bases). V was shortened by 4 bases and J by 2 bases, with 9 bases between the two germline ends. This CDR3 region has 13 residues. CDR1 and CDR2 from the germline V gene are SGHRS and YFSETQ. The CDR3 DNA reads TGCGCCAGCAGCACCGGGGATCAAGAGACCCAGTACTTC. Protein sequence: CASSTGDQETQYF. The entire variable domain, with the rest obtained from reference TRBV5-1 and TRBJ2-5, is as follows: KAGVTQTPRYLIKTRGQQVTLSCSPISGHRSVSWYQQTPGQGLQFLFEYFSETQRNKGNFPGRFSGRQFSNSRSEMNVSTLELGDSALYLCASSTGDQETQYFGPGTRLLVL.

V is TRBV27 and J is TRBJ1-2; D is possibly TRBD1 (5 bases). Germline-derived CDR1 and CDR2 are MNHEY and SMNVEV (reference sequence). CDR3 length equals 13 residues. The V and J ends lost 8 bases and 8 bases respectively, with 18 bases between them. The DNA of the CDR3 is TGTGCCAGCGGAACGCGGGCAGGGCTGGGCTACACCTTC. Its translation is CASGTRAGLGYTF.

The chain joins TRBV29-1 to TRBJ2-3, with no clear D. V dropped 7 bases and J dropped 0 bases, with 11 bases sitting between them. CDR1 SQVTM and CDR2 ANQGSEA come from the germline V gene. This CDR3 contains 13 residues. The CDR3 bases are TGCAGCGCTGGACCTGCAAGCACAGATACGCAGTATTTT. Encoded protein: CSAGPASTDTQYF.

The chain joins TRBV7-3 to TRBJ2-7; D is perhaps TRBD1 or TRBD2 (5 bases each). This CDR3 region has 15 residues. CDR1 is SGHTA and CDR2 is FQGTGA in the germline V gene. The ends were cut back, 1 base at V and 7 bases at J, with 17 bases in the middle. CDR3 in amino acids: CASSLRQGPSGEQYF. CDR3 nucleotides: TGTGCCAGCAGCTTAAGGCAGGGACCCTCGGGGGAGCAGTACTTC.

The rearrangement joins TRBV7-2 to TRBJ2-7, with TRBD1 identical over 10 bases. From germline, CDR1 is SGHTA and CDR2 FQGNSA. The CDR3 contains 15 residues. V shed 5 bases and J 2 bases; nucleotides not matched to a gene: 6. CDR3 sequence reads: CASSPAGQGPYEQYF. The CDR3 region has the DNA TGTGCCAGCAGCCCGGCGGGACAGGGGCCCTACGAGCAGTACTTC. The full variable domain, with the rest looked up from reference TRBV7-2 and TRBJ2-7, is GAGVSQSPSNKVTEKGKDVELRCDPISGHTALYWYRQSLGQGLEFLIYFQGNSAPDKSGLPSDRFSAERTGGSVSTLTIQRTQQEDSAVYLCASSPAGQGPYEQYFGPGTRLTVT.